This is a list of T cell receptor beta chains from one sample in a study of T cells after somatic rescue of genetic block. Repertoires were generated with immunoSEQ multiplex PCR, while TCRdb's copy carries only in-frame clones and drops some. The sample holds around 57,000 clones, 95% to 96% seen once. The sequenced material came from peripheral blood mononuclear cells (PBMCs). The source is a child in the first two years of life. Both conserved end residues are part of each CDR3. D genes are given only for firm matches. A clone size is listed for some rows: how often the clone was seen (once, few, many), or a class if it is expanded.

D,size,J,V,DNA,CDR3
NA,NA,TRBJ2-7,TRBV11-3,TGTGCCAGCAGCTTAGGGGTTGATTACGAGCAGTACTTC,CASSLGVDYEQYF
NA,NA,TRBJ2-7,TRBV6-1,TGTGCCAGCAGTGCCCTTAGAGCGGGACAAACCTACGAGCAGTACTTC,CASSALRAGQTYEQYF
TRBD2,NA,TRBJ2-7,TRBV2,TGTGCCAGCATGGGGACTAGCGGGAGGGCCGAGGACGAGCAGTACTTC,CASMGTSGRAEDEQYF
TRBD1,NA,TRBJ1-2,TRBV19,TGTGCCAGTACCATGACAGGGAACTATGGCTACACCTTC,CASTMTGNYGYTF
NA,NA,TRBJ2-7,TRBV7-9,TGTGCCAGTGATAGGGGAGCTGCATACGAGCAGTACTTC,CASDRGAAYEQYF
NA,once,TRBJ2-1,TRBV5-4,TGTGCCAGCAGCTTGGGCAGGGCAGCCTACAATGAGCAGTTCTTC,CASSLGRAAYNEQFF
NA,once,TRBJ2-2,TRBV28,TGTGCCAGCAGTTTATACGGGGAGCTGTTTTTT,CASSLYGELFF
NA,NA,TRBJ2-1,TRBV30,TGTGCCTGGAGTCCGTACTACAATGAGCAGTTCTTC,CAWSPYYNEQFF
TRBD1,NA,TRBJ1-6,TRBV13,TGTGCCAGCAGCACAGGGACAGCGAATTCACCCCTCCACTTT,CASSTGTANSPLHF
NA,NA,TRBJ1-3,TRBV5-4,TGTGCCAGCAGCTTCGGACAGAACTCTGGAAACACCATATATTTT,CASSFGQNSGNTIYF
NA,NA,TRBJ2-1,TRBV7-7,TGTGCTAGCAGCTTACATCCCGGGAGTGAGCAGTTCTTC,CASSLHPGSEQFF
NA,NA,TRBJ1-1,TRBV25-1,TGTGCCAGCAGTGACAGTCACACTGAAGCTTTCTTT,CASSDSHTEAFF
NA,NA,TRBJ2-2,TRBV6-6,TGTGCCAGCAAGCGTCTAGCCAGCACCGGGGAGCTGTTTTTT,CASKRLASTGELFF
TRBD1,NA,TRBJ2-6,TRBV4-1,TGCGCCAGCAGCCAAGATCGCGGACAGGGAATTAGGAGATCTGGGGCCAACGTCCTGACTTTC,CASSQDRGQGIRRSGANVLTF
NA,NA,TRBJ1-1,TRBV5-1,TGCGCCAGCAGCTTGGCCCAGAACACTGAAGCTTTCTTT,CASSLAQNTEAFF
NA,NA,TRBJ1-1,TRBV6-1,TGTGCCACCATCTATGGTGAAGCTTTCTTT,CATIYGEAFF
NA,NA,TRBJ1-3,TRBV21-1,TGTGCCAGCAGAGTTGACAGGTTCCTCTCTGGAAACACCATATATTTT,CASRVDRFLSGNTIYF
NA,NA,TRBJ2-7,TRBV7-8,TGTGCCAGCAGCCTGCGGGACAGCTCCTACGAGCAGTACTTC,CASSLRDSSYEQYF
TRBD2,NA,TRBJ2-7,TRBV7-2,TGTGCCAGCAGCTTCTCTAGCGGGACCTACGAGCAGTACTTC,CASSFSSGTYEQYF
NA,NA,TRBJ1-3,TRBV10-3,TGTGCCATCAGTGAAGGGACAGGAAACACCATATATTTT,CAISEGTGNTIYF
NA,NA,TRBJ1-1,TRBV7-2,TGTGCCAGCAGCTTATTTTATCGATGGCGAGACAAGAACACTGAAGCTTTCTTT,CASSLFYRWRDKNTEAFF
NA,NA,TRBJ1-2,TRBV6-1,TGTGCCAGCAGAAGGCAGTCTTATGGCTACACCTTC,CASRRQSYGYTF
NA,NA,TRBJ1-4,TRBV4-2,TGTGCCAGCAGCCAAGATTCGGGGGGGGATGAAAAACTGTTTTTT,CASSQDSGGDEKLFF
NA,NA,TRBJ1-2,TRBV6-1,TGTGCCAGCATTTGCCAGGGGCACTATGGCTACACCTTC,CASICQGHYGYTF
NA,once,TRBJ1-5,TRBV6-1,TGTGCCAGCCAGGACAGTCATAGCAATCAGCCCCAGCATTTT,CASQDSHSNQPQHF
TRBD1,few,TRBJ2-7,TRBV4-2,TGTGCCAGCAGCCGAAGACAGGGGTACGAGCAGTACTTC,CASSRRQGYEQYF
NA,NA,TRBJ2-7,TRBV21-1,TGTGCCAGCAGAGAGCAGTACTTC,CASREQYF
TRBD2,NA,TRBJ2-7,TRBV28,TGTGCCAGCAGGACGACTAGCGGGAGGGCCAACGAGCAGTACTTC,CASRTTSGRANEQYF
NA,few,TRBJ1-1,TRBV15,TGTGCCACCAGCAGAGAACAGGGACTGGGAGCGAACACTGAAGCTTTCTTT,CATSREQGLGANTEAFF
NA,NA,TRBJ2-3,TRBV7-2,TGTGCCAGCAGCTCCCGTGCCACAGATACGCAGTATTTT,CASSSRATDTQYF
TRBD2,NA,TRBJ2-4,TRBV5-4,TGTGCCAGCAGCTTGTTAGCGGGAGACATTCAGTACTTC,CASSLLAGDIQYF
NA,NA,TRBJ2-7,TRBV10-3,TGTGCCATCAGTGAGTCCCTCAGGGTCGAGCAGTACTTC,CAISESLRVEQYF
NA,NA,TRBJ1-2,TRBV6-5,TGTGCCAGCAGTTACTGGGGGCCCCTTTCCTATGGCTACACCTTC,CASSYWGPLSYGYTF
NA,NA,TRBJ2-5,TRBV6-5,TGTGCCAGCAGTTACTCGGGGACACCCCAAGAGACCCAGTACTTC,CASSYSGTPQETQYF
TRBD2,NA,TRBJ2-1,TRBV27,TGTGCCAGCAGTTTAGGGAGTAGCGGGAACAATGAGCAGTTCTTC,CASSLGSSGNNEQFF
TRBD2,NA,TRBJ2-5,TRBV5-1,TGCGCCAGCAGCCGGACTAGCGTGACCCAGTACTTC,CASSRTSVTQYF
TRBD2,NA,TRBJ2-7,TRBV11-2,TGTGCCAGCAGCTTAGGGACTAGCTACGAGCAGTACTTC,CASSLGTSYEQYF